A selection of T cell receptor beta chains follows, all from one sample in a study of technical replicates of blood from several donors. The method was immunoSEQ multiplex PCR; TCRdb's version includes in-frame clones alone and lacks a portion of them. The data hold tens of thousands of clones, with 85% to 95% observed a single time. Specimen: T cells isolated from PBMCs. The receptors shown here come from a human donor in good health. CDR3s include the opening cysteine and the closing phenylalanine or tryptophan. The D gene is left open where the match is weak. Part of the rows lack a size; the others show once, few, many or a class for expanded clones.

clone_size	v_call	j_call	d_call	cdr3_nt	cdr3_aa
NA	TRBV19	TRBJ2-1	TRBD1	TGTGCCAGTACCAGGGACAGCCCCTACAATGAGCAGTTCTTC	CASTRDSPYNEQFF
NA	TRBV6-1	TRBJ2-3	NA	TGTGCCAGCAGTGCACAAGACAGATTGGAAGATACGCAGTATTTT	CASSAQDRLEDTQYF
NA	TRBV10-3	TRBJ2-7	NA	TGTGCCATCAGTCAACAGGGAACTAACTACGAGCAGTACTTC	CAISQQGTNYEQYF
NA	TRBV4-1	TRBJ2-5	NA	TGCGCCAGCAGTCCTTTCGACAGCCAAGAGACCCAGTACTTC	CASSPFDSQETQYF
NA	TRBV5-1	TRBJ1-1	TRBD1	TGCGCCAGCAGCTTGAAGGGGACAGGGGGCACGGCCATGAACACTGAAGCTTTCTTT	CASSLKGTGGTAMNTEAFF
NA	TRBV5-4	TRBJ2-2	TRBD1	TGTGCCAGCAGCCCTCCTTGGGGGACAGGGAACACCGGGGAGCTGTTTTTT	CASSPPWGTGNTGELFF
NA	TRBV7-3	TRBJ1-6	NA	TGTGCCAGCAGCGTAGGACAGCCGTATTCACCCCTCCACTTT	CASSVGQPYSPLHF
NA	TRBV6-1	TRBJ2-7	NA	TGTGCCAGCAGTGAGGCAGAGGCGCTAGCTGTCTACGAGCAGTACTTC	CASSEAEALAVYEQYF
NA	TRBV19	TRBJ2-3	NA	TGTGCCAGTAGTTGGGGGCGCCGGAGCACAGATACGCAGTATTTT	CASSWGRRSTDTQYF
once	TRBV25-1	TRBJ2-2	NA	TGTGCCAGCAAAAAAGGACGAGGGTGGGAGAACACCGGGGAGCTGTTTTTT	CASKKGRGWENTGELFF
NA	TRBV15	TRBJ2-2	NA	TGTGCCACCAGCAGAGATCCCCAGGGAGGAACCGGGGAGCTGTTTTTT	CATSRDPQGGTGELFF
NA	TRBV30	TRBJ1-1	NA	TGTGCCTGGAGGCTTGGGAGCACTGAAGCTTTCTTT	CAWRLGSTEAFF
NA	TRBV2	TRBJ1-5	NA	TGTGCCAGTTTAAGGGAGGGGGTGGGAAAGCCCCAGCATTTT	CASLREGVGKPQHF
NA	TRBV15	TRBJ2-1	NA	TGTGCCACCAGCATCCCAGGGGTGGGACATAGCAATGAGCAGTTCTTC	CATSIPGVGHSNEQFF
few	TRBV6-4	TRBJ1-5	NA	TGTGCCAGCAGTGCCGGTGTGCCCCAGCATTTT	CASSAGVPQHF
NA	TRBV19	TRBJ1-5	NA	TGTGCCAGTAGTTTCGAGGGGGTTGGCAGCAATCAGCCCCAGCATTTT	CASSFEGVGSNQPQHF
NA	TRBV30	TRBJ1-1	TRBD1	TGTGCCTGGGGAAAGACAGGGGGCACTGAAGCTTTCTTT	CAWGKTGGTEAFF
NA	TRBV5-1	TRBJ2-4	NA	TGCGCCAGCAGCCCGACAGTTACTCTAGCCAAAAACATTCAGTACTTC	CASSPTVTLAKNIQYF
NA	TRBV5-1	TRBJ1-4	NA	TGCGCCAGCAGCTTATACCGGTCTAGTAATGAAAAACTGTTTTTT	CASSLYRSSNEKLFF
NA	TRBV11-2	TRBJ1-2	TRBD1	TGTGCCAGCAGACGACTAATGGACAGGGGACTGCGATACTATGGCTACACCTTC	CASRRLMDRGLRYYGYTF
NA	TRBV11-2	TRBJ2-3	NA	TGTGCCAGCAGGCGGGCAGATACGCAGTATTTT	CASRRADTQYF
NA	TRBV6-1	TRBJ1-1	NA	TGTGCCAGCAGTGAAGGAGCCCTGGGGCTTGGAGCTTTCTTT	CASSEGALGLGAFF
NA	TRBV28	TRBJ1-2	TRBD1	TGTGCCAGCAGTTTAGCCGGACAGGGGGCTGGCTACACCTTC	CASSLAGQGAGYTF
NA	TRBV6-1	TRBJ2-2	NA	TGTGCCAGCTCCCTATGGCGGACCGGGGAGCTGTTTTTT	CASSLWRTGELFF
NA	TRBV7-9	TRBJ2-7	TRBD2	TGTGCCAGCAGCAGAAGCGGGAGCTCTTACGAGCAGTACTTC	CASSRSGSSYEQYF
NA	TRBV15	TRBJ1-4	TRBD1	TGTGCCACCAGCAGACGGACAGGGACTAATGAAAAACTGTTTTTT	CATSRRTGTNEKLFF
NA	TRBV5-1	TRBJ2-2	TRBD1	TGCGCCAGCAGCGTCGATGGACAGGGAGGCACCGGGGAGCTGTTTTTT	CASSVDGQGGTGELFF
NA	TRBV5-4	TRBJ1-2	TRBD1	TGTGCCAGCAGCTCCGGACAGGGCGTCAGCTATGGCTACACCTTC	CASSSGQGVSYGYTF
NA	TRBV14	TRBJ2-5	TRBD2	TGTGCCAGCAGCCAATTGGGACTAGCGGGAGAGACCCAGTACTTC	CASSQLGLAGETQYF
NA	TRBV5-1	TRBJ2-5	TRBD2	TGCGCCAGCAGCTTGGAAAGCGGGAGGTTTACGGACCAGTACTTC	CASSLESGRFTDQYF
NA	TRBV29-1	TRBJ2-7	TRBD1	TGCAGCGTCACCGGGACAGGGTTGGAAGAGCAGTACTTC	CSVTGTGLEEQYF
NA	TRBV9	TRBJ2-3	NA	TGTGCCAGCAGCCCCCGACAGTCCACAGATACGCAGTATTTT	CASSPRQSTDTQYF
NA	TRBV5-8	TRBJ2-1	NA	TGTGCCAGCGGACAGCAGTCCTACAATGAGCAGTTCTTC	CASGQQSYNEQFF
once	TRBV12-5	TRBJ2-2	NA	TGTGCTAGTGGTTTGCAGTCGAACACCGGGGAGCTGTTTTTT	CASGLQSNTGELFF
NA	TRBV5-4	TRBJ2-2	TRBD2	TGTGCCAGCAGCCTGCGCGTAGGGTTAGCGGGATCGAACACCGGGGAGCTGTTTTTT	CASSLRVGLAGSNTGELFF
NA	TRBV5-1	TRBJ2-1	NA	TGCGCCAGCAGCTTGGTGAAGGGGACACGGTACTACAATGAGCAGTTCTTC	CASSLVKGTRYYNEQFF
NA	TRBV5-1	TRBJ2-7	NA	TGCGCCAGCAGCCAGTATCAACAGGGTTCCTACGAGCAGTACTTC	CASSQYQQGSYEQYF
NA	TRBV5-6	TRBJ1-1	TRBD1	TGTGCCAGCAGCGACCCGGGACCCCAGGGGGGAACTGAAGCTTTCTTT	CASSDPGPQGGTEAFF
NA	TRBV4-1	TRBJ1-2	NA	TGCGCCAGCAGCCAAGCCCGCCGAGGAATGGCTAACTATGGCTACACCTTC	CASSQARRGMANYGYTF
NA	TRBV5-5	TRBJ1-1	NA	TGTGCCAGCAGCAGCCGATTCGCCGAAGCTTTCTTT	CASSSRFAEAFF
NA	TRBV9	TRBJ1-5	NA	TGTGCCAGCAGCGGGGGCACCCATAGCAATCAGCCCCAGCATTTT	CASSGGTHSNQPQHF
NA	TRBV4-1	TRBJ2-1	TRBD2	TGCGCCAGCAGCCTATATTCGGGACTAGCGGGGTTCTATGAGCAGTTCTTC	CASSLYSGLAGFYEQFF
NA	TRBV5-1	TRBJ2-1	TRBD2	TGCGCCAGCAGCTTGGGGCTAGCGGATTACAATGAGCAGTTCTTC	CASSLGLADYNEQFF
NA	TRBV7-9	TRBJ2-7	NA	TGTGCCAGCAGCTTTACCGGGTTAAAAGGCGAGCAGTACTTC	CASSFTGLKGEQYF
NA	TRBV2	TRBJ2-2	TRBD2	TGTGCCAGCAGTGAACTAGCGGGAACTAACACCGGGGAGCTGTTTTTT	CASSELAGTNTGELFF
NA	TRBV6-1	TRBJ1-4	TRBD1	TGTGCCAGCAGTGTAGGGGACAGCAATGAAAAACTGTTTTTT	CASSVGDSNEKLFF
NA	TRBV30	TRBJ2-7	NA	TGTGCCTGGAGTGTAGAACAGCAAAACTACTTC	CAWSVEQQNYF
NA	TRBV7-9	TRBJ1-2	NA	TGTGCCAGCAGAACCACCCGACGGGGGAGCTCTAACTATGGCTACACCTTC	CASRTTRRGSSNYGYTF
NA	TRBV10-2	TRBJ1-3	NA	TGCGCCAGCAGTGAGTCGAGTCGAAACACCATATATTTT	CASSESSRNTIYF
once	TRBV10-3	TRBJ2-7	NA	TGTGCCATCAGTGCCGTACAGGGAGCCTACGAGCAGTACTTC	CAISAVQGAYEQYF